This record looks at one TCR beta chain sequence and its context. This entry comes from a study of blood T cell repertoires in COVID-19. For the study at large: Acute-phase and convalescent COVID-19 samples originated in the United States, Italy and Spain. From T cells, B-cell-depleted T cells, or PBMCs came the material, which was cDNA or gDNA.

Germline CDR1 reads LGHNA; CDR2 reads YSLEER. J gave up 5 bases and V 0 bases, and 8 bases lay outside the gene matches. The CDR3 is 16 amino acids. Original methodology: Amplified reference gene primers provided the basis for estimating nucleated cell counts. Profiling relied on immunoSEQ multiplex PCR, and the TCRdb table lists in-frame clones only, not all of them. That table is the source of V, J and clone size, and D and trimming were worked out from the DNA. The sample shows under 85,000 clones, about 81% of them seen only once. The chain links TRBV4-3 to TRBJ2-7; 9 positions agree with TRBD1. What was sequenced was peripheral blood. The clonotype comes from a man older than 75 with acute or convalescent COVID-19. The CDR3, as DNA: TGCGCCAGCAGCCAAGAGCTTCGACAGGGGGTTGACGAGCAGTACTTC. This encodes CASSQELRQGVDEQYF.